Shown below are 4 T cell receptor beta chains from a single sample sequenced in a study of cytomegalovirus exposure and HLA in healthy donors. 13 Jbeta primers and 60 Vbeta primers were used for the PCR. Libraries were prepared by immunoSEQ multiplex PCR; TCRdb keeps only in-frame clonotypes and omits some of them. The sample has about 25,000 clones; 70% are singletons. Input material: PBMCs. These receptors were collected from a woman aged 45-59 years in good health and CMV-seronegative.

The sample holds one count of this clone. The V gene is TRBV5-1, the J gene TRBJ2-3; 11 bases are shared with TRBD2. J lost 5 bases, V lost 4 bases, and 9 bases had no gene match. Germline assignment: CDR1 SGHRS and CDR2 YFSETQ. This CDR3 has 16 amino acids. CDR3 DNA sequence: TGCGCCAGCAGCCTATATAGCGGGGGGGCTGAAGATACGCAGTATTTT. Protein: CASSLYSGGAEDTQYF.

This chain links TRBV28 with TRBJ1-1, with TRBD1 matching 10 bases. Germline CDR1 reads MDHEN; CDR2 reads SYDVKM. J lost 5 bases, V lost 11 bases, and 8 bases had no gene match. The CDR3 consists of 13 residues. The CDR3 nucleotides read TGTGCCTGTACCGGACAGGGGGGGACTGAAGCTTTCTTT. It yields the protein CACTGQGGTEAFF.

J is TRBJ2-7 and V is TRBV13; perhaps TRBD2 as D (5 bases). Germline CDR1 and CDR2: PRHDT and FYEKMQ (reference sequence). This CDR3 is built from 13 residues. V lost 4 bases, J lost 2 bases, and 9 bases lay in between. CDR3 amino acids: CASSSPGTYEQYF. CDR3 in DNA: TGTGCCAGCAGCTCCCCGGGGACCTACGAGCAGTACTTC.

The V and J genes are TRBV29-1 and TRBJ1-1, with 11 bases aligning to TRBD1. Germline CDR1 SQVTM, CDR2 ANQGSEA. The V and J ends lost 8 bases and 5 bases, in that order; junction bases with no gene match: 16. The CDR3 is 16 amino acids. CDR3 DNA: TGCAGCATTTACTCGGACAGGGGGCTATTCGGGACTGAAGCTTTCTTT. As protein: CSIYSDRGLFGTEAFF.